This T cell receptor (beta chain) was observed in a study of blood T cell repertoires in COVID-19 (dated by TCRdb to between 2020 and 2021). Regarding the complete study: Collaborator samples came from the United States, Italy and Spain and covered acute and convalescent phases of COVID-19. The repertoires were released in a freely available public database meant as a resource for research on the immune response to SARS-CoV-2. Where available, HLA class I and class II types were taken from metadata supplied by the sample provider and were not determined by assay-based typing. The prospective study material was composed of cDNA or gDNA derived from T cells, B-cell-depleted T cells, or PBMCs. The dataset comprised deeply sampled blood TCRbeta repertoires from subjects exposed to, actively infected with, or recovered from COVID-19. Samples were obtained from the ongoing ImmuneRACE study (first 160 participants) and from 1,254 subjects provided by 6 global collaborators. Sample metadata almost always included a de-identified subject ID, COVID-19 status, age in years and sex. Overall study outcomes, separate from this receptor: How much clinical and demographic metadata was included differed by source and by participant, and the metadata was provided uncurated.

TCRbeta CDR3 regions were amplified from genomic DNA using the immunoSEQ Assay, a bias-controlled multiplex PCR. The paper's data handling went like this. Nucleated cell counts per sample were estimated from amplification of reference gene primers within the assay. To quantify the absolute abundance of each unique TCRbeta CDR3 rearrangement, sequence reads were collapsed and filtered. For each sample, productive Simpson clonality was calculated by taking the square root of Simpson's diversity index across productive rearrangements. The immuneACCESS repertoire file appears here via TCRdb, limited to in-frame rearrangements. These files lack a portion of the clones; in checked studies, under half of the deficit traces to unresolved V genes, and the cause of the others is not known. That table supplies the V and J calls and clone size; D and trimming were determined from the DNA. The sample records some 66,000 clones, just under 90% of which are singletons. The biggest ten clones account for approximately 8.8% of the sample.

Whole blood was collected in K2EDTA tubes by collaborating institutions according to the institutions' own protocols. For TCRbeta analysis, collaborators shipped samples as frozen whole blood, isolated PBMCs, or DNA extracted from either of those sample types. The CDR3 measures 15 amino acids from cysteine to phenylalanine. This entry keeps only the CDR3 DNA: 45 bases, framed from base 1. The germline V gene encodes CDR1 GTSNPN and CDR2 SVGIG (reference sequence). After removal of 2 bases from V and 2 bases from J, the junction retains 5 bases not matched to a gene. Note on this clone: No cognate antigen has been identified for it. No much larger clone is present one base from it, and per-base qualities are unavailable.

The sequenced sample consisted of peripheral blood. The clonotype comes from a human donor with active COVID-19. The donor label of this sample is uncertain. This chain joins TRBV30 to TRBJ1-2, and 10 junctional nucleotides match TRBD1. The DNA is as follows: TGTGCCTGGAGTCCGGGACAGGGGTCGAACTATGGCTACACCTTC. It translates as CAWSPGQGSNYGYTF.